This TCR delta chain was observed in a study of γδ T cells in repeated Plasmodium falciparum infection. Overall study: Sampling occurred at baseline, pre-infection for selected infections, and 21 days post-infection. Overall study findings and caveats: Compared with Australian children, Malian Vdelta2-negative repertoires seemed more clonal, less diverse, less shared. Many TCRgamma sequences overlapped between individuals in stable Vgamma9/Vdelta2+ repertoires.

This CDR3 contains 19 residues. The trim removed 8 bases at V and 1 base at J, leaving 22 bases unmatched. Germline CDR1 TSWWSYY, CDR2 QGS. This clone was seen a few times. Its antigen is undetermined. The protein given by TCRdb reflects a much larger clone and differs at residue 7 from this DNA's translation, likely from a read error; the protein shown is the DNA's translation. Both TRG and TRD chains were sequenced from each sorted sample. TCRdb re-processed the multiplex PCR reads using CATT. Seen here are tens of thousands of delta-chain clones, less than 1% observed once, and the top ten hold more than 9%. Gammadelta T cells were flow-sorted from PBMC into Vgamma9/Vdelta2+ and Vdelta2-negative populations for bulk analysis.

The source is a pool of human donors (malaria-infected and uninfected, not separated). The sequenced sample was gamma-delta T cells from blood. The chain joins TRDV1 to TRDJ1; 7 bases map to TRDD3. CDR3 nucleotide sequence: TGTGCTCTTTGTCGCCTTCATAATCTCCTGGGGGCTTCCACCGATAAACTCATCTTT. Residues: CALCRLHNLLGASTDKLIF.